Each of the 24 T cell receptor beta chains below was sequenced from the same sample in a study of blood T cell repertoires in COVID-19. Only in-frame clones appear in the TCRdb table, and some are missing; sequencing was by immunoSEQ multiplex PCR. The sample records 80,000 to 100,000 clones, approximately 82% being singletons. Sequencing was done on a sample of peripheral blood. The receptors stem from a man between 65 and 85 years old with active or convalescent COVID-19.

Comment on this clone: The sample has other DNA sequences that encode this CDR3 too. This chain uses TRBV10-3 with TRBJ1-1, with D perhaps TRBD1 (6 bases). The germline CDR1 and CDR2 sequences are ENHRY and SYGVKD. V lost 6 bases and J 1 base, leaving 9 bases between the germline ends. The CDR3 has 13 amino acids. The CDR3 protein is CAISGDTNTEAFF. As DNA, the CDR3 is TGTGCCATCAGCGGGGACACGAACACTGAAGCTTTCTTT.

In DNA form, the CDR3 reads TGTGCCAGCAGCACCCCGGGGGGCAGCTCCTACGAGCAGTACTTC. Protein: CASSTPGGSSYEQYF. This chain connects TRBV5-4 to TRBJ2-7, with a possible D match to TRBD2 (7 bases). V shed 4 bases and J shed 0 bases, with 14 bases lying between them. CDR1 and CDR2 from the germline V gene are SGHNT and YYREEE (reference sequence). The length of the CDR3 is 15 residues.

The chain joins TRBV6-6 to TRBJ1-5; D is unresolved. The CDR3 is 12 amino acids. The germline V and J ends were trimmed by 8 bases and 7 bases, with 12 bases remaining between them. CDR1 MNHNY and CDR2 SVGAGI come from the germline V gene (reference sequence). In nucleotides, the CDR3 is TGTGCCAGCTTAGGCGGGGAGCAGCCCCAGCATTTT. Its protein product is CASLGGEQPQHF.

V is TRBV18 and J is TRBJ1-2, with TRBD1 as a possible D gene (6 bases). The V gene's germline CDR1 is KGHSH and CDR2 LQKENI. The CDR3 is made up of 15 amino acids. V lost 2 bases and J lost 0, with 10 bases in between. The CDR3 bases are TGTGCCAGCTCACCAACAGGGAGCCCTAACTATGGCTACACCTTC. It codes for CASSPTGSPNYGYTF.

V is TRBV5-6 and J is TRBJ2-2; 7 bases agree with TRBD2. This CDR3 contains 18 residues. Germline V gene data show CDR1 as SGHDT and CDR2 as YYEEEE. The J segment lost 4 bases and the V segment lost 7 bases, leaving 19 bases of the junction unmatched. The CDR3 loop reads CASGPTPGRGRITGELFF. In nucleotides, the CDR3 is TGTGCCAGCGGGCCTACCCCAGGGCGGGGGAGAATCACCGGGGAGCTGTTTTTT.

The chain couples TRBV9 to TRBJ2-5, with 9 bases aligning to TRBD2. Germline assignment: CDR1 SGDLS and CDR2 YYNGEE. V dropped 3 bases and J dropped 5; count of bases not matched to a gene: 8. The CDR3 runs to 15 residues. The CDR3 sequence: CASSAGEAGGETQYF. The CDR3 DNA reads as TGTGCCAGCAGCGCAGGGGAAGCGGGGGGCGAGACCCAGTACTTC.

About this clone: Given the absence of the conserved phenylalanine or tryptophan at the CDR3 end, a read error is likely. This chain joins TRBV19 and TRBJ1-2; possibly TRBD1 for D (5 bases). Germline CDR1 LNHDA, CDR2 SQIVND (reference sequence). V gave up 2 bases and J gave up 5 bases, with 9 bases separating them. The CDR3 runs 13 residues. The CDR3 is CASSIKTEYGYTS. DNA of the CDR3: TGTGCCAGTAGTATAAAGACAGAGTATGGCTACACCTCC.

The genes are TRBV7-2 and TRBJ2-5; 10 bases align to TRBD2. The CDR3 sequence is 17 residues long. V lost 6 bases, J lost 5 bases, and 15 bases stayed unmatched. The germline V gene encodes CDR1 SGHTA and CDR2 FQGNSA. As DNA, the CDR3 is TGTGCCAGCAGTCAAAGGTCTAGCGGGGGCTCACGGGAGACCCAGTACTTC. This encodes CASSQRSSGGSRETQYF.

This clone was detected many times. J is TRBJ1-2 and V is TRBV2, with D possibly being TRBD1 (5 bases). The CDR3 covers 16 residues. Trimming removed 8 bases at V and 6 bases at J, with 25 bases between. Germline CDR1 and CDR2: SNHLY and FYNNEI. The CDR3 bases are TGTGCCAGCGGGCTTTTGGGGCCTAGAGACCGGAATGGCTACACCTTC. It yields the protein CASGLLGPRDRNGYTF.

This chain uses TRBV30 with TRBJ2-1; 9 bases line up with TRBD2. Germline trimming cut 5 bases from V and 8 bases from J; bases unmatched to any gene: 10. The CDR3 loop spans 14 amino acids. Germline V gene data show CDR1 as GTSNPN and CDR2 as SVGIG (reference sequence). CDR3 DNA sequence: TGTGCCTGGGAAATAGTGCGGGGGGGCCATGAGCAGTTCTTC. As protein: CAWEIVRGGHEQFF.

The rearrangement uses TRBV5-1 and TRBJ2-2; a weak D match, TRBD2 (7 bases). This CDR3 comprises 14 residues. V was pared by 4 bases and J by 4 bases, with 11 bases between. The germline gives CDR1 SGHRS, CDR2 YFSETQ. The CDR3 region is CASSRGGPTGELFF. In DNA form, the CDR3 reads TGCGCCAGCAGCAGGGGGGGGCCCACCGGGGAGCTGTTTTTT.

The CDR3 spells CASSKSGFEQFF. In DNA, the CDR3 is TGTGCCAGCAGTAAATCCGGGTTCGAGCAGTTCTTC. The chain carries TRBV11-3 and TRBJ2-1; D is unclear. Germline lookup yields CDR1 SGHNT and CDR2 YENEEA. The CDR3 covers 12 residues. The ends were cut back, 6 bases at V and 10 bases at J, with 13 bases in the middle. Based on the CDR3 plus reference TRBV11-3 and TRBJ2-1, the full variable domain is EAGVVQSPRYKIIEKKQPVAFWCNPISGHNTLYWYLQNLGQGPELLIRYENEEAVDDSQLPKDRFSAERLKGVDSTLKIQPAELGDSAVYLCASSKSGFEQFFGPGTRLTVL.

V gene TRBV28 combines with J gene TRBJ2-3, with TRBD2 matching over 7 bases. Germline V gene data show CDR1 as MDHEN and CDR2 as SYDVKM. The length of the CDR3 is 15 residues. V dropped 5 bases and J dropped 1; count of bases not matched to a gene: 6. CDR3 DNA sequence: TGTGCCAGCAGTACCCCTAGCGGTCGCACAGATACGCAGTATTTT. Protein sequence: CASSTPSGRTDTQYF.

This clone has a handful of counts. The chain couples TRBV6-4 to TRBJ2-3; 7 positions agree with TRBD1. Germline-derived CDR1 and CDR2 are MRHNA and SNTAGT. The CDR3 spans 13 residues. V lost 4 bases and J lost 8; bases outside the gene matches: 6. Here the CDR3 DNA reads TGTGCCAGCAGTGCGGCCCCAGGGGGTACGCAGTATTTT. Its translation: CASSAAPGGTQYF.

This sequence joins TRBV20-1 and TRBJ1-1; D remains unclear. The V end was cut by 1 base, the J end by 7 bases, with 4 bases between. Germline V lookup: CDR1 DFQATT, CDR2 SNEGSKA (reference sequence). The CDR3 length is 10 residues. Here the CDR3 DNA reads TGCAGTGCTAGAGTTATTGAAGCTTTCTTT. Amino acids: CSARVIEAFF.

V and J are TRBV14 and TRBJ1-1; no definite D call. The CDR3 runs to 13 residues. Per the germline V gene, CDR1 is SGHDN and CDR2 is FVKESK. The V end lost 5 bases, the J end lost 5 bases, and 12 bases lay between the germline ends. The CDR3 region is CASSVQRSTEAFF. The CDR3 DNA reads TGTGCCAGCAGCGTCCAGCGCTCTACTGAAGCTTTCTTT.

This chain's CDR3 is CAWSTGQVNTEAFF. The CDR3 DNA reads as TGTGCCTGGAGTACGGGACAGGTGAACACTGAAGCTTTCTTT. V is TRBV30 and J is TRBJ1-1; TRBD1 matches at 8 bases. Per germline, CDR1 GTSNPN and CDR2 SVGIG (reference sequence). This CDR3 is built from 14 residues. The trim removed 2 bases at V and 0 bases at J, leaving 2 bases unmatched. Using reference TRBV30 and TRBJ1-1 for the parts outside the CDR3, the full variable domain is SQTIHQWPATLVQPVGSPLSLECTVEGTSNPNLYWYRQAAGRGLQLLFYSVGIGQISSEVPQNLSASRPQDRQFILSSKKLLLSDSGFYLCAWSTGQVNTEAFFGQGTRLTVV.

V and J are TRBV6-5 and TRBJ2-1; maybe TRBD2 (6 bases). This CDR3 comprises 11 residues. The V and J ends lost 8 bases and 13 bases respectively, with 15 bases between them. Germline CDR1 and CDR2: MNHEY and SVGAGI. The CDR3 region is CASSSGTAQFF. CDR3 DNA: TGTGCCAGCTCCTCCGGGACTGCACAGTTCTTC.

The chain combines TRBV28 with TRBJ1-5; D not resolved. V lost 5 bases and J 6 bases, leaving 14 bases between the germline ends. The germline V gene has CDR1 MDHEN and CDR2 SYDVKM. CDR3 length: 14 residues. CDR3 region: CASSLGLLGQPQHF. CDR3 DNA sequence: TGTGCCAGCAGTCTCGGACTTTTGGGTCAGCCCCAGCATTTT.

This chain uses TRBV7-9 with TRBJ2-5, with 7 bases lining up with TRBD2. CDR1 and CDR2 (germline): SEHNR, FQNEAQ (reference sequence). With V trimmed by 5 bases and J by 4 bases, 13 bases remained unmatched. This CDR3 contains 16 residues. The CDR3 here is CASSPRDYRRRETQYF. In DNA form, the CDR3 reads TGTGCCAGCAGCCCCCGGGACTATAGAAGAAGAGAGACCCAGTACTTC.

This clone was counted only a few times. V usage is TRBV19 and J usage is TRBJ1-5; D possibly corresponds to TRBD1 (5 bases). The CDR3 runs 15 residues. Germline CDR1 reads LNHDA; CDR2 reads SQIVND (reference sequence). The ends were cut back, 7 bases at V and 5 bases at J, with 18 bases in the middle. CDR3 DNA sequence: TGTGCCAGTAAGGAAGCAGGGAATTGGGATCAGCCCCAGCATTTT. Its protein product is CASKEAGNWDQPQHF.

The genes are TRBV4-2 and TRBJ2-1; a possible D gene is TRBD2 (5 bases). Per germline, CDR1 LGHNA and CDR2 YNFKEQ. V lost 4 bases, J lost 12 bases, and 19 bases lay in between. CDR3 size: 14 residues. CDR3 sequence reads: CASSLSELREGQFF. Written as DNA, the CDR3 is TGTGCCAGCAGCCTTAGCGAACTTCGGGAAGGGCAGTTCTTC.

CDR3 sequence reads: CASSGATGSGNTIYF. The DNA for the CDR3 is TGTGCCAGCAGTGGAGCGACAGGGAGTGGAAACACCATATATTTT. The chain couples TRBV6-1 to TRBJ1-3; TRBD1 matches 7 bases. Germline V gene data show CDR1 as MNHNS and CDR2 as SASEGT. The CDR3 spans 15 residues. V lost 4 bases to trimming and J lost 3 bases; unmatched junction nucleotides: 6.

This clone was seen just once. The genes are TRBV15 and TRBJ2-1, with TRBD1 matching over 7 bases. Looked up from germline, CDR1 is LNHNV and CDR2 is YYDKDF (reference sequence). V lost 3 bases, J lost 1 base, and 0 bases stayed unmatched. The CDR3 is 14 amino acids. The CDR3 coding sequence is TGTGCCACCAGCAGGACAGGGTCCTACAATGAGCAGTTCTTC. Amino acids: CATSRTGSYNEQFF.